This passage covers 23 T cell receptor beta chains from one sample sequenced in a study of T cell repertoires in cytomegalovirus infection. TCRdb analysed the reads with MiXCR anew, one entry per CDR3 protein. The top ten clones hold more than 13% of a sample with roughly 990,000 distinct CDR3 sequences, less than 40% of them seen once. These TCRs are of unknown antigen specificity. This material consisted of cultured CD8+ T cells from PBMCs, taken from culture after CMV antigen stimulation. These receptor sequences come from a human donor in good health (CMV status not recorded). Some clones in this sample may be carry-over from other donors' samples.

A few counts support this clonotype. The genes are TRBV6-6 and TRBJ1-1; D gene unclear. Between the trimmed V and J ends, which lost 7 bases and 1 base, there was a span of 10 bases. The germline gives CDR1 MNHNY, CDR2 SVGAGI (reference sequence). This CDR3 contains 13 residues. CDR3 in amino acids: CASKDLRNTEAFF. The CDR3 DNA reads TGTGCCAGCAAGGACCTCAGGAACACTGAAGCTTTCTTT.

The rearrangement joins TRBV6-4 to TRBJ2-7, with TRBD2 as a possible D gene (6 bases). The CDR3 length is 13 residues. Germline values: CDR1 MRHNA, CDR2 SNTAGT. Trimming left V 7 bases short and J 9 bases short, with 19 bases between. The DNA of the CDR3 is TGTGCCAGCATTCGCAGGAGGGCCCTTCGGCAGTACGTC. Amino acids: CASIRRRALRQYV.

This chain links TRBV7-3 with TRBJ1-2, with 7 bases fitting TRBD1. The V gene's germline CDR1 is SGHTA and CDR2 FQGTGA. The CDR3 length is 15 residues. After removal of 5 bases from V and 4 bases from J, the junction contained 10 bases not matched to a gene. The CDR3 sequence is CASSVLPGTAYGYTF. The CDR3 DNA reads TGTGCCAGCAGCGTCCTACCCGGGACAGCCTATGGCTACACCTTC. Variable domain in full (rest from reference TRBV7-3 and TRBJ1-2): GAGVSQTPSNKVTEKGKYVELRCDPISGHTALYWYRQSLGQGPEFLIYFQGTGAADDSGLPNDRFFAVRPEGSVSTLKIQRTERGDSAVYLCASSVLPGTAYGYTFGSGTRLTVV.

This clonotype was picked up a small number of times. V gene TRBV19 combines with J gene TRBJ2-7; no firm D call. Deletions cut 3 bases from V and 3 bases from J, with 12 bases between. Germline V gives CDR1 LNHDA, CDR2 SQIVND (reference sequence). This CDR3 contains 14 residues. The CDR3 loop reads CASSMADPSYEQYF. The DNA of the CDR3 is TGTGCCAGTAGTATGGCGGACCCAAGCTACGAGCAGTACTTC.

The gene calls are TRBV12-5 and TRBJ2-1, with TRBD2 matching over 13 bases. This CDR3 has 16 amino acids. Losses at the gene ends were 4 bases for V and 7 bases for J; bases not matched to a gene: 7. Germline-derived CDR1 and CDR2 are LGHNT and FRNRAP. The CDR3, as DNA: TGTGCTAGTGGTTCGCAACTAGCGGGGGGGCAAAATGAGCAGTTCTTC. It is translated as CASGSQLAGGQNEQFF.

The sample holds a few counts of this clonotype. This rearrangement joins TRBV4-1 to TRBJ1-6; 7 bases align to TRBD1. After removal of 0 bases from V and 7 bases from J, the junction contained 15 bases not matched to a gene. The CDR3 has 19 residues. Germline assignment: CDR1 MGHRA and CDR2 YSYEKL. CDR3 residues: CASSQDLGLGDRVNSPLHF. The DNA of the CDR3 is TGCGCCAGCAGCCAAGATTTAGGCTTGGGAGACAGGGTGAATTCACCCCTCCACTTT.

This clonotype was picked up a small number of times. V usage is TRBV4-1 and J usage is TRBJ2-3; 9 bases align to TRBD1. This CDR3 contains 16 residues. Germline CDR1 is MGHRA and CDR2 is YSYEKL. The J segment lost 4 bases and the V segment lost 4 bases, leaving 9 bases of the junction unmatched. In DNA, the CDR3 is TGCGCCAGCAGCCCGGGGGGACAGGGCGATCCAGATACGCAGTATTTT. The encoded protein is CASSPGGQGDPDTQYF.

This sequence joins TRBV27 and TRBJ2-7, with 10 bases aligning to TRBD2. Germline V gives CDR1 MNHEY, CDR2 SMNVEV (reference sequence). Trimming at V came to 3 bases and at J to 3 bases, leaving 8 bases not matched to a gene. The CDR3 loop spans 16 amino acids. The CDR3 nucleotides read TGTGCCAGCAGTTTGGGGTCTAGCGGGGGCTTCTACGAGCAGTACGTC. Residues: CASSLGSSGGFYEQYV.

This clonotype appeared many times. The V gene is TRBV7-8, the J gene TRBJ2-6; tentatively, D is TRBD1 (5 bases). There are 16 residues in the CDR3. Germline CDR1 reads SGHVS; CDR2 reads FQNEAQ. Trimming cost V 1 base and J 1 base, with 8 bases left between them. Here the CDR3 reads CASSLDQGSGANVLTF. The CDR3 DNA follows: TGTGCCAGCAGCTTAGATCAGGGATCTGGGGCCAACGTCCTGACTTTC. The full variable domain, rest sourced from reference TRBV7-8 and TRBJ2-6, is GAGVSQSPRYKVAKRGQDVALRCDPISGHVSLFWYQQALGQGPEFLTYFQNEAQLDKSGLPSDRFFAERPEGSVSTLKIQRTQQEDSAVYLCASSLDQGSGANVLTFGAGSRLTVL.

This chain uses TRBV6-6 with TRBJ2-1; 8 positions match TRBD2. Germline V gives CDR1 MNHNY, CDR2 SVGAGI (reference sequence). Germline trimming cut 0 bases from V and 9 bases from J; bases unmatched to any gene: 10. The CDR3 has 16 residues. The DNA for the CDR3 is TGTGCCAGCAGTTACTCGGCTCCGGGACTAGTTAGTGAGCAGTTCTTC. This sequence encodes CASSYSAPGLVSEQFF.

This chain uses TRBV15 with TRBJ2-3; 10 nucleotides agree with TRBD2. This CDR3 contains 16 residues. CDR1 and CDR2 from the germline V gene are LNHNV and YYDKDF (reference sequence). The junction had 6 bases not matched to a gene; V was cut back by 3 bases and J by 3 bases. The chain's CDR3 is CATSSKRGGRTDTQYF. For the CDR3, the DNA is TGTGCCACCAGCAGCAAGCGGGGGGGCCGTACAGATACGCAGTATTTT.

The CDR3 loop is CASSYSLRDYRSSYEQYV. The CDR3 DNA sequence: TGTGCCAGCAGTTACTCGCTCCGGGACTACCGGAGCTCCTACGAGCAGTACGTC. V usage is TRBV6-2 or TRBV6-3 and J usage is TRBJ2-7; 7 nucleotides match TRBD2. The CDR3 has 18 amino acids. Germline V gene data show CDR1 as MNHEY and CDR2 as SVGEGT. Unmatched junction bases numbered 11, after V lost 0 bases and J lost 0 bases.

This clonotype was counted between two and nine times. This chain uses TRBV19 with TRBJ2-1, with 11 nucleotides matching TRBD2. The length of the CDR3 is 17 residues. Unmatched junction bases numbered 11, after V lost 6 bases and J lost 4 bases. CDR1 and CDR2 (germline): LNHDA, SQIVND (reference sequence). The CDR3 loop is CASSPTRTSGSYNEQFF. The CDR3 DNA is TGTGCCAGTAGCCCAACACGGACTAGCGGGTCGTACAATGAGCAGTTCTTC.

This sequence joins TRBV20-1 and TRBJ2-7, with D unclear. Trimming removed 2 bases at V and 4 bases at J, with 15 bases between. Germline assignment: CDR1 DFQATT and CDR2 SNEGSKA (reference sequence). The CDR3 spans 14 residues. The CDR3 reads CSARSPETLYEQYF. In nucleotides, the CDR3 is TGCAGTGCTAGAAGTCCCGAAACCCTTTACGAGCAGTACTTC.

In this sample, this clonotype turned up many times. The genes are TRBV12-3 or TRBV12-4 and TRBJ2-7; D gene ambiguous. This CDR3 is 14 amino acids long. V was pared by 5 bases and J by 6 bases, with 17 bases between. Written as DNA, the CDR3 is TGTGCCAGCAGTCCCCCATCCACCAGGCGCGAGCAGTACTTC. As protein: CASSPPSTRREQYF.

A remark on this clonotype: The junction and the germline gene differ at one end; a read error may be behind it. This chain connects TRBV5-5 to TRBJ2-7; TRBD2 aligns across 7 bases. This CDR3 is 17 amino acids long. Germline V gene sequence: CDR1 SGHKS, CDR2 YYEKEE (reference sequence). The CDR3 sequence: CASSLAAAPSGEETWTF. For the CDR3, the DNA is TGTGCCAGCAGCTTGGCGGCAGCACCTAGCGGTGAGGAAACCTGGACCTTC.

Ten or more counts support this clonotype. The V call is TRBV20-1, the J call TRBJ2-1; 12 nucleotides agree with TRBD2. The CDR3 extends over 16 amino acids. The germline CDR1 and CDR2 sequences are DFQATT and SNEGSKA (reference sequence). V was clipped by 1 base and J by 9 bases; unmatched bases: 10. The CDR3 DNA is TGCAGTGCTAGAGGGAAAGGACTAGCGGGGAACCCTGAGCAGTTCTTC. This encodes CSARGKGLAGNPEQFF.

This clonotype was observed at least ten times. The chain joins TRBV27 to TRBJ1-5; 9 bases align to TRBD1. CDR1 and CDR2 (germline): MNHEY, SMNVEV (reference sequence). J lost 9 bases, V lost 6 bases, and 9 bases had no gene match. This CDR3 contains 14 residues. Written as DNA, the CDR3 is TGTGCCAGCAGCCCCGGGACAGGGAAAGGGCCCCAGCATTTT. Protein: CASSPGTGKGPQHF.

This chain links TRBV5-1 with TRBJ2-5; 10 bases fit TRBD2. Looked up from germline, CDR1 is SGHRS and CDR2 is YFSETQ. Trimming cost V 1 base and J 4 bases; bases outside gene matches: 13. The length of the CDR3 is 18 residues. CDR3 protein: CASSLFPGLAKTGETQYF. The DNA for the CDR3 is TGCGCCAGCAGCTTGTTTCCGGGACTAGCGAAAACGGGAGAGACCCAGTACTTC.

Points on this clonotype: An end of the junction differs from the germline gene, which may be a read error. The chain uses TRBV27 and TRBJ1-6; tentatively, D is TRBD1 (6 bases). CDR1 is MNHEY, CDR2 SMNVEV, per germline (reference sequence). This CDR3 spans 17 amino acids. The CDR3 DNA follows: TGTGCCAGCAGTCTGGGACACCCGAGCTCCTATAATTCACCCTTCCACTTT. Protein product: CASSLGHPSSYNSPFHF.

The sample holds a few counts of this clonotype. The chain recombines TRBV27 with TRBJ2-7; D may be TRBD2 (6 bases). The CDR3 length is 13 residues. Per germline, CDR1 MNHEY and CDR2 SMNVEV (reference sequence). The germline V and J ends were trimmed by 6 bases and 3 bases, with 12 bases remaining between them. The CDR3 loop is CASSGRLDYEQYF. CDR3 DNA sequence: TGTGCCAGCAGCGGTAGACTAGACTACGAGCAGTACTTC.

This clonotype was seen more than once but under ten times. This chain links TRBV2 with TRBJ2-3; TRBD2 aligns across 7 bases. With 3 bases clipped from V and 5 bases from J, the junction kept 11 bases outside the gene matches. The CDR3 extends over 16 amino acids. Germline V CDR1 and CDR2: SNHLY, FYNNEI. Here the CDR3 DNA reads TGTGCCAGCAGTGAGAAGTCCCCCGGGGGGATAGATACGCAGTATTTT. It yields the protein CASSEKSPGGIDTQYF.

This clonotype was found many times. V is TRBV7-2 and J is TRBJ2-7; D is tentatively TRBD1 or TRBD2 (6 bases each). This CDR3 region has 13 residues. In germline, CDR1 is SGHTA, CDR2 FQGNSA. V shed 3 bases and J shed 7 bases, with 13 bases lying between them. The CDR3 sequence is CASSFEGGREQYF. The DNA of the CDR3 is TGTGCCAGCAGCTTCGAGGGGGGCCGTGAGCAGTACTTC.